Below are 13 T cell receptor beta chains sequenced from a single sample in a study of radiotherapy plus CTLA-4 blockade in lung cancer. Using immunoSEQ multiplex PCR, the repertoire was profiled, and TCRdb retains in-frame clones only, with some absent. The sample has 95,000 to 150,000 clones, about 90% seen once; the top ten hold under 8%. The sample in question was peripheral blood, obtained from a patient treated with radiotherapy plus ipilimumab. The receptor source for this set is a human donor with non-small cell lung cancer that progressed on radiotherapy plus ipilimumab.

This sequence joins TRBV4-2 and TRBJ1-2; D is possibly TRBD1 (6 bases). The CDR3 contains 14 residues. The ends were cut back, 0 bases at V and 8 bases at J, with 13 bases in the middle. Germline V gene sequence: CDR1 LGHNA, CDR2 YNFKEQ. CDR3 loop: CASSQEAGAGGYTF. The CDR3 coding sequence is TGTGCCAGCAGCCAAGAGGCAGGGGCGGGAGGCTACACCTTC.

This chain joins TRBV6-1 and TRBJ1-1, with D tentatively TRBD1 (5 bases). The CDR3 extends over 17 amino acids. The germline CDR1 and CDR2 sequences are MNHNS and SASEGT. Trimming took 0 bases from V and 1 from J, leaving 15 bases between them. The CDR3 DNA is TGTGCCAGCAGTGAAGCGTTTGGGGGGACCGGGAACACTGAAGCTTTCTTT. Residues: CASSEAFGGTGNTEAFF.

This sequence joins TRBV7-9 and TRBJ2-6; the D gene could be TRBD1 or TRBD2 (5 bases each). V lost 4 bases, J lost 2 bases, and 12 bases lay in between. The germline CDR1 and CDR2 sequences are SEHNR and FQNEAQ (reference sequence). This CDR3 is 16 amino acids long. CDR3 coding DNA: TGTGCCAGCAGCTGGGGGACGGGACCTGGGGCCAACGTCCTGACTTTC. This translates into CASSWGTGPGANVLTF.

This clone was found once. The chain is built from TRBV5-1 and TRBJ2-1, with 16 bases lining up with TRBD2. The CDR3 consists of 17 residues. The germline gives CDR1 SGHRS, CDR2 YFSETQ. Trimming took 3 bases from V and 5 from J; bases not matched to a gene: 5. CDR3: CASSSGLAGGPHNEQFF. As DNA, the CDR3 is TGCGCCAGCAGCTCGGGACTAGCGGGAGGGCCCCACAATGAGCAGTTCTTC.

This clone has just one count. This chain uses TRBV11-2 with TRBJ2-7, with D perhaps matching TRBD2 (5 bases). Germline values: CDR1 SGHAT, CDR2 FQNNGV. Trimming stripped 3 bases from V and 7 bases from J, with 13 bases between. The CDR3 is 13 amino acids. The CDR3 DNA follows: TGTGCCAGCAGCTTGGTGCGGGCGGTTGAGCAGTACTTC. Translating it yields CASSLVRAVEQYF.

The chain carries TRBV9 and TRBJ1-4; 8 bases fit TRBD1. This CDR3 region has 14 residues. V shed 3 bases and J 4 bases; nucleotides not matched to a gene: 2. The germline gives CDR1 SGDLS, CDR2 YYNGEE. In nucleotides, the CDR3 is TGTGCCAGCAGCGGGGGACAGGTTAATGAAAAACTGTTTTTT. Translated: CASSGGQVNEKLFF.

The rearrangement uses TRBV2 and TRBJ2-5, with TRBD2 identical over 8 bases. The V and J ends lost 7 bases and 2 bases, in that order; junction bases with no gene match: 6. The CDR3 loop spans 14 amino acids. Looked up from germline, CDR1 is SNHLY and CDR2 is FYNNEI. CDR3 region: CASTAGGGQETQYF. The CDR3 bases are TGTGCCAGCACCGCCGGGGGGGGGCAAGAGACCCAGTACTTC. The complete variable domain, with remaining parts taken from reference TRBV2 and TRBJ2-5, reads EPEVTQTPSHQVTQMGQEVILRCVPISNHLYFYWYRQILGQKVEFLVSFYNNEISEKSEIFDDQFSVERPDGSNFTLKIRSTKLEDSAMYFCASTAGGGQETQYFGPGTRLLVL.

This clone was found a few times. This chain uses TRBV18 with TRBJ2-3; 9 nucleotides line up with TRBD2. CDR3 length: 17 amino acids. With V trimmed by 3 bases and J by 4 bases, 11 bases remained unmatched. Looked up from germline, CDR1 is KGHSH and CDR2 is LQKENI. The CDR3 bases are TGTGCCAGCTCACCGATTACTAGCCTAGCGGGACCAGATACGCAGTATTTT. It yields the protein CASSPITSLAGPDTQYF. Together with reference TRBV18 and TRBJ2-3, the CDR3 gives the full variable domain: NAGVMQNPRHLVRRRGQEARLRCSPMKGHSHVYWYRQLPEEGLKFMVYLQKENIIDESGMPKERFSAEFPKEGPSILRIQQVVRGDSAAYFCASSPITSLAGPDTQYFGPGTRLTVL.

The chain has TRBV30 and TRBJ2-3; D is perhaps TRBD1 or TRBD2 (6 bases each). Trimming removed 0 bases at V and 0 bases at J, with 10 bases between. The length of the CDR3 is 15 residues. The V gene's germline CDR1 is GTSNPN and CDR2 SVGIG (reference sequence). Here the CDR3 reads CAWSVGGTSTDTQYF. CDR3 coding DNA: TGTGCCTGGAGTGTAGGCGGGACAAGCACAGATACGCAGTATTTT.

This chain joins TRBV6-5 and TRBJ2-7, with TRBD2 matching over 10 bases. Germline V lookup: CDR1 MNHEY, CDR2 SVGAGI. This CDR3 has 13 amino acids. Trimming cost V 5 bases and J 6 bases; bases outside gene matches: 4. The CDR3 coding sequence is TGTGCCAGCAGTGCAGCGGGAGGGCGCGAGCAGTACTTC. Protein: CASSAAGGREQYF.

The CDR3 nucleotides are TGTGCCAGCAGCTTCCGGGCCCTCAATCAGCCCCAGCATTTT. As protein: CASSFRALNQPQHF. The chain links TRBV5-6 to TRBJ1-5; D is unclear. The CDR3 length is 14 residues. V lost 2 bases and J 3 bases, leaving 9 bases between the germline ends. Per germline, CDR1 SGHDT and CDR2 YYEEEE.

The chain joins TRBV20-1 to TRBJ2-7, with D unresolved. The CDR3 runs 11 residues. V lost 1 base and J 6 bases, leaving 7 bases between the germline ends. In germline, CDR1 is DFQATT, CDR2 SNEGSKA (reference sequence). The CDR3 region is CSARVTVEQYF. The CDR3 DNA reads as TGCAGTGCTAGAGTGACGGTCGAGCAGTACTTC.

The chain employs TRBV19 and TRBJ1-2, with TRBD1 identical over 9 bases. V was pared by 5 bases and J by 5 bases, with 3 bases of the junction left unmatched. Germline V lookup: CDR1 LNHDA, CDR2 SQIVND (reference sequence). The CDR3 contains 13 residues. CDR3 amino acids: CASSPGTGYGYTF. As DNA, the CDR3 is TGTGCCAGTAGTCCCGGGACAGGGTATGGCTACACCTTC. The complete variable domain, with remaining parts taken from reference TRBV19 and TRBJ1-2, reads DGGITQSPKYLFRKEGQNVTLSCEQNLNHDAMYWYRQDPGQGLRLIYYSQIVNDFQKGDIAEGYSVSREKKESFPLTVTSAQKNPTAFYLCASSPGTGYGYTFGSGTRLTVV.